The sequence of this TCR beta chain was determined in a study of CXCR3-negative and CXCR3-positive naive CD8 T cells. Worth noting for this clonotype: Its specificity is unknown.

The CD45RO-CCR7+CD27+CD95- phenotype denoted naive CD8+ T cells. Study observations and caveats: Naive cells with CXCR3 showed TRB CDR3s that were more hydrophobic than those in CXCR3-negative naive cells. Expression of CXCR3 was partially reduced after cryopreservation, and fresh PBMCs were used in most assays.

Via 5' RACE with UMI labels, TRB cDNA libraries were prepared. TCRdb re-called the 5' RACE reads and gives one entry per CDR3 protein, without DNA. The table lists about 120,000 distinct CDR3 sequences. The CDR3 is 14 amino acids. Germline V lookup: CDR1 MDHEN, CDR2 SYDVKM. This receptor was taken from a human donor in good health. Some clones in this sample may be carry-over from other donors' samples. Sequenced material: naive CXCR3+ CD8+ T cells from blood. Documented subset: CD45RO-CCR7+CD27+CD95- naive CD8+ T cells expressing CXCR3 (TNR3+). This rearrangement joins TRBV28 to TRBJ2-3. The CDR3: CASSYSGYTDTQYF.